A single sample gave rise to the 4 T cell receptor beta chains below, sequenced in a study of quantifying T cell responses using KT2 cells. Study background: cDNA was made from DNase-treated RNA using alpha and beta constant primers.

An oligo carrying a UMI was ligated to the cDNA 3' end. First-round PCR used about 4 cycles and beta primers RC1.1 and RC1.2 covering TRBC1 and TRBC2. MiXCR, run by TCRdb on the UMI-ligation and nested PCR reads, gives a single entry per CDR3 protein. Of around 50,000 distinct CDR3 sequences listed, 11% are singletons. The sequenced sample consisted of PBMCs spiked with cells of the T cell clone KT2. These receptors were collected from a human donor.

This clonotype appeared many times. This chain links TRBV10-1 with TRBJ2-5, with 8 bases lining up with TRBD2. From germline, CDR1 is WNHNN and CDR2 SYGVQD (reference sequence). Germline trimming cut 3 bases from V and 2 bases from J; bases unmatched to any gene: 5. This CDR3 spans 15 amino acids. The CDR3 region is CASSDERGPQETQYF. In DNA form, the CDR3 reads TGCGCCAGCAGTGACGAGCGGGGGCCGCAAGAGACCCAGTACTTC.

This clonotype came up a few times. The chain uses TRBV7-9 and TRBJ2-1; TRBD1 aligns across 8 bases. With V trimmed by 8 bases and J by 8 bases, 11 bases remained unmatched. This CDR3 has 14 amino acids. Germline values: CDR1 SEHNR, CDR2 FQNEAQ (reference sequence). The CDR3 region has the DNA TGTGCCAGCGGTCTCAGGGCAGGGGGCTATGAGCAGTTCTTC. Amino acids: CASGLRAGGYEQFF.

The chain is built from TRBV7-6 and TRBJ2-2; 10 bases are a match to TRBD1. Germline loops: CDR1 SGHVS, CDR2 FNYEAQ. V lost 5 bases and J lost 2; bases outside the gene matches: 5. The CDR3 loop spans 16 amino acids. The CDR3 protein is CASSNRDRGNTGELFF. The CDR3 nucleotides are TGTGCCAGCAGCAACCGGGACAGGGGAAACACCGGGGAGCTGTTTTTT.

The sample holds a few counts of this clonotype. J is TRBJ2-3 and V is TRBV29-1; no clear D gene. CDR3 length: 10 amino acids. Trimming left V 6 bases short and J 2 bases short, with 3 bases between. Germline CDR1 SQVTM, CDR2 ANQGSEA. The CDR3 sequence: CSVLTDTQYF. CDR3 DNA: TGCAGCGTACTCACAGATACGCAGTATTTT.